The 11 T cell receptor beta chains listed next were all sequenced from one sample in a study of long-term antiretroviral therapy in people with HIV. The immunoSEQ assay was v3.0, run at survey level. Using immunoSEQ multiplex PCR, the repertoire was profiled, and TCRdb retains in-frame clones only, with some absent. The table includes 42,000 or so clones, roughly 86% detected once. The sample consisted of unsorted PBMCs, taken 0.1 years before starting antiretroviral therapy. The receptors were gathered from a woman in her fifties or sixties with HIV.

This clone was detected a few times. V and J are TRBV7-3 and TRBJ2-2; 7 nucleotides line up with TRBD2. This CDR3 spans 16 amino acids. CDR1 SGHTA and CDR2 FQGTGA come from the germline V gene. Trimming took 1 base from V and 1 from J; bases not matched to a gene: 3. This CDR3 is CASSLNQRGNTGELFF. Here the CDR3 DNA reads TGTGCCAGCAGCTTAAACCAGCGGGGGAACACCGGGGAGCTGTTTTTT.

The rearrangement joins TRBV9 to TRBJ2-2, with D possibly TRBD2 on 7 matching bases. The V end lost 3 bases, the J end lost 1 base, and 10 bases lay between the germline ends. The CDR3 has 15 residues. Germline V gives CDR1 SGDLS, CDR2 YYNGEE. The CDR3 region is CASSEGGGNTGELFF. DNA for the CDR3: TGTGCCAGCAGCGAAGGGGGGGGGAACACCGGGGAGCTGTTTTTT.

The chain uses TRBV5-1 and TRBJ2-7, with D possibly TRBD1 on 6 matching bases. CDR1 and CDR2 from the germline V gene are SGHRS and YFSETQ. The CDR3 consists of 15 residues. Trimming pared 4 bases from V and 3 bases from J, leaving 17 bases between. CDR3 residues: CASSEGTLTYYEQYF. In DNA, the CDR3 is TGCGCCAGCAGCGAAGGGACACTTACTTACTACGAGCAGTACTTC.

The J gene is TRBJ2-3, the V gene TRBV2; a possible D gene is TRBD2 (6 bases). The ends were cut back, 5 bases at V and 6 bases at J, with 21 bases in the middle. The CDR3 loop spans 16 amino acids. Per germline, CDR1 SNHLY and CDR2 FYNNEI. The DNA of the CDR3 is TGTGCCAGCAGTCTAGACGGGGGTCGGGTGCCGGATACGCAGTATTTT. It codes for CASSLDGGRVPDTQYF.

This chain links TRBV18 with TRBJ2-1, with 15 bases identical to TRBD2. This CDR3 has 17 residues. The V and J ends lost 2 bases and 7 bases, in that order; junction bases with no gene match: 6. Germline V gene lookup returns CDR1 KGHSH and CDR2 LQKENI. The CDR3 region has the DNA TGTGCCAGCTCACCATCCGGGACTAGCGGGGGGTTAAATGAGCAGTTCTTC. It codes for CASSPSGTSGGLNEQFF.

V usage is TRBV20-1 and J usage is TRBJ1-2; 10 bases fit TRBD1. The V gene end was trimmed by 3 bases and the J gene end by 9 bases; junction bases not matched to a gene: 1. CDR1 and CDR2 (germline): DFQATT, SNEGSKA (reference sequence). This CDR3 contains 11 residues. CDR3 region: CSARGQGSYTF. CDR3 DNA: TGCAGTGCTAGGGGACAGGGGAGCTACACCTTC.

This clone was recorded once. This chain connects TRBV27 to TRBJ2-1; TRBD2 might be the D (5 bases). The CDR3 consists of 15 residues. Deletions cut 2 bases from V and 8 bases from J, with 16 bases between. In germline, CDR1 is MNHEY, CDR2 SMNVEV (reference sequence). CDR3 sequence: CASSLRSRAGDEQFF. The CDR3 DNA sequence: TGTGCCAGCAGTTTACGATCTAGGGCGGGCGATGAGCAGTTCTTC.

This rearrangement joins TRBV7-3 to TRBJ2-5, with 8 bases aligning to TRBD1. Germline V gene lookup returns CDR1 SGHTA and CDR2 FQGTGA. The CDR3 runs 16 residues. V shed 2 bases and J 5 bases; nucleotides not matched to a gene: 10. The DNA for the CDR3 is TGTGCCAGCAGCTTATATGGCCAGGGGGCAGGGGAGACCCAGTACTTC. Translation gives CASSLYGQGAGETQYF. The variable domain in full, completed from reference TRBV7-3 and TRBJ2-5, reads GAGVSQTPSNKVTEKGKYVELRCDPISGHTALYWYRQSLGQGPEFLIYFQGTGAADDSGLPNDRFFAVRPEGSVSTLKIQRTERGDSAVYLCASSLYGQGAGETQYFGPGTRLLVL.

This chain uses TRBV5-1 with TRBJ2-1; maybe TRBD2 (6 bases). This CDR3 spans 14 amino acids. In germline, CDR1 is SGHRS, CDR2 YFSETQ. Trimming removed 7 bases at V and 2 bases at J, with 13 bases between. The CDR3 DNA is TGCGCCAGCTATTCCACGGGGGCCTACAATGAGCAGTTCTTC. Protein sequence: CASYSTGAYNEQFF.

The chain employs TRBV7-6 and TRBJ2-1, with D perhaps TRBD2 (5 bases). The CDR3 spans 14 residues. The V end was cut by 5 bases, the J end by 4 bases, with 12 bases between. CDR1 and CDR2 (germline): SGHVS, FNYEAQ. Here the CDR3 DNA reads TGTGCCAGCAGCGGTTCCGGGGTTTACAATGAGCAGTTCTTC. Amino acid sequence: CASSGSGVYNEQFF.

This sequence joins TRBV5-1 and TRBJ1-2; D remains ambiguous. The germline gives CDR1 SGHRS, CDR2 YFSETQ. The CDR3 length is 13 residues. V was cut by 4 bases and J by 8 bases, with 15 bases left in between. CDR3 sequence reads: CASSKGEEGGYTF. The CDR3 DNA follows: TGCGCCAGCAGCAAGGGTGAAGAGGGAGGCTACACCTTC.